This T cell receptor beta chain comes out of a study of blood T cell repertoires in COVID-19. Study-level background: Collection of acute and convalescent COVID-19 samples took place in the United States, Italy and Spain. From T cells, B-cell-depleted T cells, or PBMCs came the material, which was cDNA or gDNA.

TCRdb keeps only in-frame clones here, not all; method: immunoSEQ multiplex PCR. The sample carries 50,000 to 65,000 clones, 90% to 95% recorded once. This clonotype was sampled from a man in his forties or fifties with active COVID-19. The specimen sequenced was peripheral blood.

This CDR3 reads CASSLTGDTEAFF. For the CDR3, the DNA is TGTGCCAGCAGTTTGACAGGGGACACTGAAGCTTTCTTT. The J gene is TRBJ1-1, the V gene TRBV6-6; TRBD1 agrees at 8 bases. The ends lost 4 bases at V and 3 bases at J; junction bases unmatched: 1. Germline CDR1 is MNHNY and CDR2 is SVGAGI (reference sequence). This CDR3 comprises 13 residues.